The 6 T cell receptor beta chains reported below all come from one sample, sequenced in a study of blood T cell repertoires in COVID-19. Profiling relied on immunoSEQ multiplex PCR, and the TCRdb table lists in-frame clones only, not all of them. The sample contains around 370,000 clones, more than 70% of which appear only once. Sequencing was done on a sample of peripheral blood. These receptor sequences come from an older woman with COVID-19, enrolled during active disease.

The chain carries TRBV2 and TRBJ1-1; 8 bases line up with TRBD1. The CDR3 runs to 13 residues. Trimming removed 8 bases from V and 1 base from J; junction bases left unmatched: 3. Germline V gives CDR1 SNHLY, CDR2 FYNNEI. This chain's CDR3 is CASGQGANTEAFF. In nucleotides, the CDR3 is TGTGCCAGCGGCCAGGGGGCGAACACTGAAGCTTTCTTT.

The chain couples TRBV20-1 to TRBJ2-2, with 11 bases matching TRBD2. This CDR3 is 14 amino acids long. Germline CDR1 DFQATT, CDR2 SNEGSKA (reference sequence). The V and J ends lost 3 bases and 7 bases, in that order; junction bases with no gene match: 4. The CDR3 DNA follows: TGCAGTGCTAGTCGCCTAGCGGGGGGCGGGGAGCTGTTTTTT. Translation gives CSASRLAGGGELFF.

The genes are TRBV2 and TRBJ2-2, with 10 bases lining up with TRBD2. Germline V lookup: CDR1 SNHLY, CDR2 FYNNEI. V was pared by 8 bases and J by 4 bases, with 4 bases of the junction left unmatched. CDR3 length equals 14 residues. The CDR3 bases are TGTGCCAGCCTAGCGGGGGAGCTCACCGGGGAGCTGTTTTTT. Amino acids: CASLAGELTGELFF.

V and J are TRBV5-1 and TRBJ1-2, with D perhaps TRBD1 (5 bases). Trimming left V 4 bases short and J 0 bases short, with 10 bases between. The germline V gene encodes CDR1 SGHRS and CDR2 YFSETQ. The CDR3 sequence is 14 residues long. Here the CDR3 reads CASSPDIANYGYTF. DNA for the CDR3: TGCGCCAGCAGCCCGGACATAGCTAACTATGGCTACACCTTC.

V usage is TRBV4-3 and J usage is TRBJ2-2, with 10 bases aligning to TRBD1. The CDR3 loop spans 17 amino acids. Germline loops: CDR1 LGHNA, CDR2 YSLEER. V trimming: 0 bases; J trimming: 8 bases; junction bases outside the gene matches: 9. The CDR3 loop reads CASSQDRTGGDRGELFF. The CDR3 nucleotides read TGCGCCAGCAGCCAAGATCGGACAGGGGGAGATAGGGGGGAGCTGTTTTTT.

The V gene is TRBV12-3 or TRBV12-4, the J gene TRBJ2-1, with 10 bases matching TRBD1. This CDR3 contains 12 residues. V dropped 5 bases and J dropped 10; count of bases not matched to a gene: 2. CDR3 in amino acids: CASSPTGGEQFF. CDR3 coding DNA: TGTGCCAGCAGTCCGACAGGGGGCGAGCAGTTCTTC.